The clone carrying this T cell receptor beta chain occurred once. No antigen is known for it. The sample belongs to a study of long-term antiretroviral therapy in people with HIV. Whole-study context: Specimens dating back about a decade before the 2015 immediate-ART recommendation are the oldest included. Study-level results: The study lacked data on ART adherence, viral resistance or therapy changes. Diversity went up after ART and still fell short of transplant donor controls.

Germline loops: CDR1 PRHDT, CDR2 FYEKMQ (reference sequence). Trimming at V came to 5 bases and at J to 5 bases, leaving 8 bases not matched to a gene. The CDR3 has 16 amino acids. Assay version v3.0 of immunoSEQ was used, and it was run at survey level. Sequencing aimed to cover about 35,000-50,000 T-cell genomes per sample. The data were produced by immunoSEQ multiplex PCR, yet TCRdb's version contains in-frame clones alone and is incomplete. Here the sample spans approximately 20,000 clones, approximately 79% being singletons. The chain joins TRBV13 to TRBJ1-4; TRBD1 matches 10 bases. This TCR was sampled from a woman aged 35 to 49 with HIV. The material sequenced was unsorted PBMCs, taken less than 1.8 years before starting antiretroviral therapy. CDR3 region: CASSRDRGNGNEKLFF. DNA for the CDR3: TGTGCCAGCAGCCGGGACAGGGGAAACGGCAATGAAAAACTGTTTTTT.